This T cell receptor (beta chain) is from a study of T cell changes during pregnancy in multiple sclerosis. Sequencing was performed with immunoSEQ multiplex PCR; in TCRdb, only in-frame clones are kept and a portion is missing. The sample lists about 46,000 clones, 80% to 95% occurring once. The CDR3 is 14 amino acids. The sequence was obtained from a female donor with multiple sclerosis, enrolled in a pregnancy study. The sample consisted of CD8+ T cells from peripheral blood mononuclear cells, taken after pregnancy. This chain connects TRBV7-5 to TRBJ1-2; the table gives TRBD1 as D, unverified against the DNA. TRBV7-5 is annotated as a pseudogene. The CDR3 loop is CVRSLDRVLKDYTF. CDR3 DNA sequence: TGTGTCAGAAGCTTGGACAGGGTTTTGAAGGACTACACCTTC.